This T cell receptor (beta chain) was documented in a study of identical twins. TCRdb redid the calling of the 5' RACE reads with MiXCR, one entry per CDR3 protein. The table includes 1.5 million to 2 million distinct CDR3 sequences, about 32% detected once. Trimming left V 1 base short and J 5 bases short, with 11 bases between. The length of the CDR3 is 14 residues. The germline gives CDR1 MNHEY, CDR2 SVGEGT. The V call is TRBV6-2 or TRBV6-3, the J call TRBJ2-5; a possible D gene is TRBD2 (5 bases). The sample taken for sequencing was cord blood. The source is a newborn girl in good health. CDR3 in DNA: TGTGCCAGCAGTTACTATACGAGGGTTGAGACCCAGTACTTC. It codes for CASSYYTRVETQYF.